This T cell receptor beta chain stems from a study of cytomegalovirus exposure and HLA in healthy donors. Study-level results: Sequences of the TCR beta chain were said to predict the HLA-A and HLA-B alleles of most subjects accurately. Earlier analysis looked at TCR beta V segments, and most were productive about 87% or about 30% of the time.

Notes on this clone: The antigen remains unidentified.

PCR primers comprised 60 Vbeta and 13 Jbeta primers. Generated by immunoSEQ multiplex PCR, the TCRdb table keeps only in-frame clones and is missing some. The profile shows about 200,000 clones, around three quarters of them singletons. The sequencing sample was made of PBMCs. The sequence was obtained from a woman aged 25 to 39 in good health and CMV-seronegative.

CDR3 loop: CASSRGGTGNRETQYF. CDR3 DNA sequence: TGTGCCAGCAGCCGAGGGGGTACGGGTAATAGGGAGACCCAGTACTTC. The chain couples TRBV5-4 to TRBJ2-5, with D possibly TRBD1 on 6 matching bases. CDR1 is SGHNT and CDR2 is YYREEE in the germline V gene (reference sequence). This CDR3 spans 16 amino acids. Trimming removed 4 bases at V and 5 bases at J, with 21 bases between.